This entry describes one TCR beta chain. Its antigen is currently unknown. CDR3 length equals 20 residues. J lost 6 bases, V lost 2 bases, and 22 bases had no gene match. This entry comes from a study of glioma-infiltrating T cells. The iRepertoire nested amplicon-rescue multiplex PCR amplified TCR alpha and beta CDR3s from RNA. TCRdb passed the multiplex PCR reads through MiXCR, listing each CDR3 protein once. The sample holds some 93,000 distinct CDR3 sequences, 40% seen once. Study results and limitations: Tissue and blood shared very few CDR3 sequences. Gliomas, especially low-grade, showed above-expected tissue-blood divergence; non-neoplastic patients showed below.

The sample consisted of glioma tissue, nonneoplastic brain tissue, or PBMCs (not recorded which). This TCR derives from a human donor with low-grade glioma or glioblastoma, undergoing nonglioma brain surgery, or in good health (not recorded which). V is TRBV12-3 or TRBV12-4 and J is TRBJ2-7; 10 bases map to TRBD2. The CDR3 region is CASSLRRSGAWLAGEIEQYF. CDR3 coding DNA: TGTGCCAGCAGTTTAAGGCGGTCAGGGGCATGGCTAGCGGGAGAAATCGAGCAGTACTTC.